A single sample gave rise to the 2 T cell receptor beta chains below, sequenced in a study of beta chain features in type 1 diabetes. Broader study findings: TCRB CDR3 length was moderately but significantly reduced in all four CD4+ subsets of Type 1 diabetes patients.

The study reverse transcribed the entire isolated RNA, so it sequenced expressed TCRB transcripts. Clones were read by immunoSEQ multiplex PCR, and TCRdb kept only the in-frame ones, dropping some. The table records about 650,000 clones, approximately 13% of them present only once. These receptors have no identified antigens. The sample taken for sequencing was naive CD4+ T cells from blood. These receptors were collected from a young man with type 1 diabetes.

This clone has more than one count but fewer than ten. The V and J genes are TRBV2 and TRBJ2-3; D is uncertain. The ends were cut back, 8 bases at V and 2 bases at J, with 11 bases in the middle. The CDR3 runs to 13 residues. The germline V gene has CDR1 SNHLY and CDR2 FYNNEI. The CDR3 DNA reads TGTGCCAGCGAAGCACTACACACAGATACGCAGTATTTT. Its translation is CASEALHTDTQYF. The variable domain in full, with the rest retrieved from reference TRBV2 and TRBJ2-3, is EPEVTQTPSHQVTQMGQEVILRCVPISNHLYFYWYRQILGQKVEFLVSFYNNEISEKSEIFDDQFSVERPDGSNFTLKIRSTKLEDSAMYFCASEALHTDTQYFGPGTRLTVL.

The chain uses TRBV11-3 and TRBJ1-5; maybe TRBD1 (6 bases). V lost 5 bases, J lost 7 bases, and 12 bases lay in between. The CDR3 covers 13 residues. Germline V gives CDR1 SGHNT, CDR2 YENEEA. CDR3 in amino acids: CASSPQGGQPQHF. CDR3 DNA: TGTGCCAGCAGCCCACAGGGTGGGCAGCCCCAGCATTTT.